This entry lists 11 T cell receptor beta chains sequenced from one sample in a study of T cell repertoires in cytomegalovirus infection. One entry per CDR3 protein, called by TCRdb with MiXCR from the reads. The sample has 680,000 or so distinct CDR3 sequences, 35% seen once; the top ten hold 2.8%. The sample taken for sequencing was PBMCs. These TCRs come from a human donor in good health (CMV status not recorded). Some clones in this sample may be carry-over from other donors' samples.

This clonotype appeared a few times. V is TRBV2 and J is TRBJ1-5; 11 nucleotides line up with TRBD1. V shed 8 bases and J 6 bases; nucleotides not matched to a gene: 15. The length of the CDR3 is 17 residues. Germline V lookup: CDR1 SNHLY, CDR2 FYNNEI. The chain's CDR3 is CASGGVAIGTGGQPQHF. CDR3 bases: TGTGCCAGCGGCGGGGTCGCGATTGGGACAGGGGGTCAGCCCCAGCATTTT.

This clonotype was seen only a few times. The rearrangement joins TRBV7-6 to TRBJ2-1, with unresolved D. The germline CDR1 and CDR2 sequences are SGHVS and FNYEAQ. The CDR3 length is 13 residues. Trimming cost V 1 base and J 8 bases, with 9 bases left between them. The CDR3 coding sequence is TGTGCCAGCAGCTTAGAAGTGACGGATGAGCAGTTCTTC. Translated, it gives CASSLEVTDEQFF.

The V and J genes are TRBV27 and TRBJ2-1, with D possibly being TRBD2 (6 bases). V was shortened by 3 bases and J by 8 bases, with 17 bases between the two germline ends. The CDR3 is 15 amino acids. From germline, CDR1 is MNHEY and CDR2 SMNVEV (reference sequence). The DNA for the CDR3 is TGTGCCAGCAGTTTTTTTGACACCGGGGGAGATGAGCAGTTCTTC. Protein product: CASSFFDTGGDEQFF.

The chain joins TRBV27 to TRBJ2-7; maybe TRBD1 (7 bases). The V and J ends lost 5 bases and 4 bases respectively, with 18 bases between them. Germline loops: CDR1 MNHEY, CDR2 SMNVEV (reference sequence). The CDR3 is made up of 15 amino acids. The CDR3, as DNA: TGTGCCAGCAGTCAGCGGAGGGGGCGCGATTACGAGCAGTACTTC. Translating it yields CASSQRRGRDYEQYF.

V and J are TRBV29-1 and TRBJ2-3; no firm D call. Germline loops: CDR1 SQVTM, CDR2 ANQGSEA. Trimming left V 4 bases short and J 4 bases short, with 9 bases between. This CDR3 comprises 12 residues. The CDR3 spells CSVGLSSDTQYF. DNA for the CDR3: TGCAGCGTTGGTTTGTCGTCAGATACGCAGTATTTT.

The rearrangement uses TRBV29-1 and TRBJ1-2; D ambiguous. With 3 bases removed from V and 5 bases from J, the gap between germline ends came to 10 bases. Germline V gives CDR1 SQVTM, CDR2 ANQGSEA. CDR3 length equals 12 residues. CDR3 residues: CSVELGRYGYTF. DNA of the CDR3: TGCAGCGTTGAGCTAGGGAGGTATGGCTACACCTTC.

This clonotype appeared a few times. The chain carries TRBV11-2 and TRBJ1-1; 10 nucleotides align to TRBD1. The V gene's germline CDR1 is SGHAT and CDR2 FQNNGV. This CDR3 comprises 16 residues. The J segment lost 1 base and the V segment lost 4 bases, leaving 6 bases of the junction unmatched. CDR3 in amino acids: CASSWDRGRGNTEAFF. The CDR3 DNA is TGTGCCAGCAGCTGGGACAGGGGACGCGGGAACACTGAAGCTTTCTTT.

There are a few counts of this clonotype. V is TRBV12-3 or TRBV12-4 and J is TRBJ2-6, with D perhaps TRBD1 (6 bases). V was cut by 5 bases and J by 1 base, with 12 bases left in between. CDR3 size: 16 residues. CDR3 bases: TGTGCCAGCAGTCCACAGGGAGCTTCTGGGGCCAACGTCCTGACTTTC. Translating it yields CASSPQGASGANVLTF.

The chain has TRBV28 and TRBJ2-7, with a possible D match to TRBD1 (6 bases). Per germline, CDR1 MDHEN and CDR2 SYDVKM. The CDR3 length is 14 residues. The V gene lost 6 bases and the J gene lost 3 bases, with 15 bases spanning the gap. CDR3 sequence: CASRPLGQSYEQYF. CDR3 coding DNA: TGTGCCAGCAGACCACTCGGACAGAGCTACGAGCAGTACTTC.

This clonotype was found many times. This sequence joins TRBV7-8 and TRBJ1-1; D possibly corresponds to TRBD1 (5 bases). Per the germline V gene, CDR1 is SGHVS and CDR2 is FQNEAQ. V was trimmed by 0 bases and J by 4 bases, leaving 9 bases between them. The CDR3 loop spans 14 amino acids. DNA for the CDR3: TGTGCCAGCAGCTTAGCGGAGGGGAGCACTGAAGCTTTCTTT. Its translation is CASSLAEGSTEAFF.

A few counts support this clonotype. The chain uses TRBV4-1 and TRBJ1-1, with 10 bases fitting TRBD1. The ends lost 0 bases at V and 12 bases at J; junction bases unmatched: 10. Per germline, CDR1 MGHRA and CDR2 YSYEKL. The CDR3 extends over 15 amino acids. The CDR3 here is CASSQDSAGQGRTFF. DNA for the CDR3: TGCGCCAGCAGCCAAGATTCGGCGGGACAGGGGAGAACTTTCTTT.